This T cell receptor beta chain was recovered during a study of tumour-infiltrating T cells in Burkitt lymphoma. Background on the study: Survival, overall and progression-free, tracked with productive clonality.

Generated by immunoSEQ multiplex PCR, the TCRdb table keeps only in-frame clones and is missing some. The sample contains roughly 15,000 clones, 25% to 35% of which appear only once. CDR1 KGHSH and CDR2 LQKENI come from the germline V gene. The CDR3 runs 13 residues. Trimming pared 0 bases from V and 5 bases from J, leaving 4 bases between. This rearrangement joins TRBV18 to TRBJ2-2, with unresolved D. The sample was tumor tissue. The sequence derives from a human donor with diffuse large B-cell lymphoma. The DNA of the CDR3 is TGTGCCAGCTCACCACCCAGTACCGGGGAGCTGTTTTTT. It is translated as CASSPPSTGELFF.